One and the same sample provided the 28 T cell receptor beta chains below, sequenced in a study of blood T cell repertoires in COVID-19. The table came from immunoSEQ multiplex PCR; TCRdb's copy has only in-frame clones and leaves some out. The sample has roughly 120,000 clones, approximately 80% seen once; the top ten hold less than 9%. Sequencing was done on a sample of peripheral blood. These receptor sequences come from a man in his 70s with active or convalescent COVID-19.

The chain couples TRBV6-6 to TRBJ1-4, with D possibly being TRBD1 (5 bases). The CDR3 totals 16 residues. Germline V gene data show CDR1 as MNHNY and CDR2 as SVGAGI (reference sequence). V was cut by 6 bases and J by 0 bases, with 14 bases left in between. This CDR3 is CASSPRDSSTNEKLFF. In nucleotides, the CDR3 is TGTGCCAGCAGCCCTAGAGACAGTTCAACTAATGAAAAACTGTTTTTT.

The chain links TRBV18 to TRBJ1-6, with D possibly TRBD1 on 6 matching bases. There are 16 residues in the CDR3. The V gene lost 6 bases and the J gene lost 5 bases, with 17 bases spanning the gap. The germline V gene encodes CDR1 KGHSH and CDR2 LQKENI. CDR3 nucleotides: TGTGCCAGCTCGCTGCACAGGGTTGCAGATAATTCACCCCTCCACTTT. Amino acid sequence: CASSLHRVADNSPLHF.

The rearrangement uses TRBV3-1 (or the pseudogene TRBV3-2) and TRBJ2-3; possibly TRBD2 for D (5 bases). Germline V gene lookup returns CDR1 LGHDT and CDR2 YNNKEL (reference sequence). The CDR3 runs to 15 residues. V lost 2 bases, J lost 2 bases, and 11 bases lay in between. CDR3 amino acids: CASSQRLALTDTQYF. CDR3 nucleotide sequence: TGTGCCAGCAGCCAACGGCTAGCTCTCACAGATACGCAGTATTTT.

This chain links TRBV6-5 with TRBJ1-2; 7 bases align to TRBD1. CDR1 MNHEY and CDR2 SVGAGI come from the germline V gene. This CDR3 has 13 residues. Trimming cost V 6 bases and J 4 bases; bases outside gene matches: 5. The CDR3 DNA sequence: TGTGCCAGCAGAGCGACAGGGCTCTATGGCTACACCTTC. Its protein product is CASRATGLYGYTF.

V and J are TRBV9 and TRBJ2-2; D is perhaps TRBD2 (6 bases). The V gene's germline CDR1 is SGDLS and CDR2 YYNGEE. V lost 0 bases, J lost 3 bases, and 9 bases lay in between. CDR3 length: 15 amino acids. This CDR3 reads CASSVGGDYTGELFF. In DNA form, the CDR3 reads TGTGCCAGCAGCGTAGGAGGGGACTACACCGGGGAGCTGTTTTTT. Drawing the rest from reference TRBV9 and TRBJ2-2, the complete variable domain is DSGVTQTPKHLITATGQRVTLRCSPRSGDLSVYWYQQSLDQGLQFLIQYYNGEERAKGNILERFSAQQFPDLHSELNLSSLELGDSALYFCASSVGGDYTGELFFGEGSRLTVL.

The chain joins TRBV5-4 to TRBJ2-1, with 7 bases matching TRBD1. Germline CDR1 reads SGHNT; CDR2 reads YYREEE (reference sequence). The CDR3 covers 16 residues. Trimming took 0 bases from V and 3 from J; bases not matched to a gene: 6. This CDR3 is CASSLATGQNYNEQFF. CDR3 DNA sequence: TGTGCCAGCAGCTTGGCGACGGGACAGAACTACAATGAGCAGTTCTTC. Variable domain in full (rest from reference TRBV5-4 and TRBJ2-1): ETGVTQSPTHLIKTRGQQVTLRCSSQSGHNTVSWYQQALGQGPQFIFQYYREEENGRGNFPPRFSGLQFPNYSSELNVNALELDDSALYLCASSLATGQNYNEQFFGPGTRLTVL.

This clone appeared a single time. The V call is TRBV9, the J call TRBJ1-3, with TRBD1 matching over 7 bases. Germline V gene lookup returns CDR1 SGDLS and CDR2 YYNGEE. CDR3 length: 16 amino acids. The J segment lost 3 bases and the V segment lost 3 bases, leaving 9 bases of the junction unmatched. CDR3 nucleotide sequence: TGTGCCAGCAGCGCCCGGGACAGCGCCTATGGAAACACCATATATTTT. This codes for CASSARDSAYGNTIYF.

V is TRBV28 and J is TRBJ1-6; maybe TRBD1 (6 bases). Germline CDR1 MDHEN, CDR2 SYDVKM. This CDR3 spans 14 amino acids. Trimming removed 3 bases at V and 8 bases at J, with 11 bases between. The CDR3 DNA reads TGTGCCAGCAGTTTGGGCAGGGGTGATTCACCCCTCCACTTT. Its protein product is CASSLGRGDSPLHF.

The chain carries TRBV7-2 and TRBJ2-7, with D possibly matching TRBD2 (6 bases). V gave up 8 bases and J gave up 4 bases, with 21 bases separating them. The germline V gene encodes CDR1 SGHTA and CDR2 FQGNSA. CDR3 length equals 15 residues. As DNA, the CDR3 is TGTGCCAGCTCCCCTAGGGCAGCCCGGGGGTACGAGCAGTACTTC. Residues: CASSPRAARGYEQYF.

The chain carries TRBV30 and TRBJ1-1; D gene ambiguous. This CDR3 is 13 amino acids long. V was cut by 2 bases and J by 4 bases, with 11 bases left in between. The germline V gene has CDR1 GTSNPN and CDR2 SVGIG (reference sequence). The CDR3 sequence: CAWSPHPPTEAFF. The CDR3, as DNA: TGTGCCTGGAGTCCACACCCCCCCACTGAAGCTTTCTTT.

J is TRBJ1-6 and V is TRBV5-4; D is possibly TRBD1 (6 bases). CDR1 and CDR2 (germline): SGHNT, YYREEE (reference sequence). The V and J ends lost 4 bases and 5 bases respectively, with 13 bases between them. CDR3 size: 15 residues. CDR3 region: CASSPWAGDNSPLHF. The DNA for the CDR3 is TGTGCCAGCAGCCCATGGGCAGGGGATAATTCACCCCTCCACTTT.

This chain links TRBV7-9 with TRBJ1-2; 8 nucleotides align to TRBD1. Germline lookup yields CDR1 SEHNR and CDR2 FQNEAQ (reference sequence). The CDR3 contains 11 residues. Trimming took 5 bases from V and 8 from J; bases not matched to a gene: 1. CDR3 sequence: CASSRDRGYTF. The CDR3 DNA reads as TGTGCCAGCAGCCGGGACAGGGGCTACACCTTC.

This chain uses TRBV18 with TRBJ2-5; TRBD1 matches 11 bases. The germline V gene has CDR1 KGHSH and CDR2 LQKENI. Trimming removed 1 base from V and 6 bases from J; junction bases left unmatched: 10. The CDR3 loop spans 17 amino acids. CDR3 loop: CASSPQSDRGQSKTQYF. The CDR3 nucleotides read TGTGCCAGCTCACCACAATCGGACAGGGGGCAATCGAAGACCCAGTACTTC.

This clone was counted a few times. This CDR3 reads CASSPGDSDNQPQHF. DNA of the CDR3: TGCGCCAGCAGCCCCGGCGACAGCGACAATCAGCCCCAGCATTTT. The chain links TRBV5-1 to TRBJ1-5, with TRBD1 as a possible D gene (5 bases). V gave up 4 bases and J gave up 3 bases, with 14 bases separating them. The CDR3 runs 15 residues. CDR1 is SGHRS, CDR2 YFSETQ, per germline.

The chain recombines TRBV11-3 with TRBJ2-5; perhaps TRBD2 as D (7 bases). The germline CDR1 and CDR2 sequences are SGHNT and YENEEA. V was shortened by 5 bases and J by 5 bases, with 18 bases between the two germline ends. This CDR3 region has 15 residues. In DNA form, the CDR3 reads TGTGCCAGCAGCCCGCTGCCGGGGGGCAGGGAGACCCAGTACTTC. It yields the protein CASSPLPGGRETQYF.

The chain links TRBV18 to TRBJ1-5; TRBD1 is a possible D gene (5 bases). V lost 3 bases and J 5 bases, leaving 8 bases between the germline ends. The CDR3 spans 13 residues. Germline-derived CDR1 and CDR2 are KGHSH and LQKENI. The CDR3 reads CASSPQGDQPQHF. The CDR3 DNA follows: TGTGCCAGCTCACCTCAGGGTGATCAGCCCCAGCATTTT. The full variable domain, in which reference TRBV18 and TRBJ1-5 provide the parts outside the CDR3, is NAGVMQNPRHLVRRRGQEARLRCSPMKGHSHVYWYRQLPEEGLKFMVYLQKENIIDESGMPKERFSAEFPKEGPSILRIQQVVRGDSAAYFCASSPQGDQPQHFGDGTRLSIL.

Comments on this clone: Other DNA sequences in the sample encode the same CDR3. This chain joins TRBV11-3 and TRBJ1-1, with unresolved D. The CDR3 loop spans 13 amino acids. The V and J ends lost 0 bases and 2 bases respectively, with 4 bases between them. The germline V gene encodes CDR1 SGHNT and CDR2 YENEEA. The CDR3 DNA follows: TGTGCCAGCAGCTTAGACAGAAACACTGAAGCTTTCTTT. Its protein product is CASSLDRNTEAFF.

The chain is built from TRBV5-1 and TRBJ2-3, with 8 bases that match TRBD2. The CDR3 length is 13 residues. Germline V gene lookup returns CDR1 SGHRS and CDR2 YFSETQ. Trimming removed 7 bases from V and 2 bases from J; junction bases left unmatched: 3. The CDR3 is CASRAGDTDTQYF. Here the CDR3 DNA reads TGCGCCAGCCGAGCGGGGGACACAGATACGCAGTATTTT. Filled out from reference TRBV5-1 and TRBJ2-3, the complete variable domain reads KAGVTQTPRYLIKTRGQQVTLSCSPISGHRSVSWYQQTPGQGLQFLFEYFSETQRNKGNFPGRFSGRQFSNSRSEMNVSTLELGDSALYLCASRAGDTDTQYFGPGTRLTVL.

About this clone: Other DNA sequences in this specimen translate into the identical CDR3. The chain recombines TRBV27 with TRBJ1-1; D remains unclear. The germline V gene has CDR1 MNHEY and CDR2 SMNVEV (reference sequence). The CDR3 totals 13 residues. Trimming took off 1 base at V and 1 base at J, with 4 bases between the two ends. The CDR3 DNA sequence: TGTGCCAGCAGTTTATACAGGAACACTGAAGCTTTCTTT. This sequence encodes CASSLYRNTEAFF.

The genes are TRBV5-1 and TRBJ1-1; D ambiguous. The CDR3 has 14 residues. Germline-derived CDR1 and CDR2 are SGHRS and YFSETQ. V shed 0 bases and J shed 1 base, with 7 bases lying between them. The CDR3 nucleotides are TGCGCCAGCAGCTTGGCCCAGGCGAACACTGAAGCTTTCTTT. Translating gives CASSLAQANTEAFF.

The J gene is TRBJ1-1, the V gene TRBV2; the match to TRBD1 covers 7 bases. CDR1 SNHLY and CDR2 FYNNEI come from the germline V gene. CDR3 size: 13 residues. V lost 7 bases, J lost 1 base, and 3 bases stayed unmatched. CDR3 region: CASTDRRNTEAFF. The DNA of the CDR3 is TGTGCCAGCACGGACAGGAGGAACACTGAAGCTTTCTTT.

The chain combines TRBV4-3 with TRBJ1-5; D call uncertain. Germline loops: CDR1 LGHNA, CDR2 YSLEER. The CDR3 is made up of 14 amino acids. Trimming took 0 bases from V and 8 from J, leaving 11 bases between them. The CDR3 bases are TGCGCCAGCAGCCAAGATTCAGGCTTGGAGCCCCAGCATTTT. Translating gives CASSQDSGLEPQHF.

V usage is TRBV5-5 and J usage is TRBJ1-4, with D possibly matching TRBD1 (5 bases). The CDR3 has 14 amino acids. Germline V CDR1 and CDR2: SGHKS, YYEKEE (reference sequence). Deletions cut 1 base from V and 1 base from J, with 5 bases between. Here the CDR3 DNA reads TGTGCCAGCAGCTTGCAGGGAACTAATGAAAAACTGTTTTTT. It is translated as CASSLQGTNEKLFF.

This clone was seen a few times. The chain recombines TRBV7-9 with TRBJ1-2, with 8 bases lining up with TRBD1. Per germline, CDR1 SEHNR and CDR2 FQNEAQ (reference sequence). The CDR3 loop spans 14 amino acids. The trim removed 1 base at V and 4 bases at J, leaving 2 bases unmatched. In DNA, the CDR3 is TGTGCCAGCAGCTTAGGCAGGGGGCTCTATGGCTACACCTTC. Translated: CASSLGRGLYGYTF. Using reference TRBV7-9 and TRBJ1-2 for the parts outside the CDR3, the full variable domain is DTGVSQNPRHKITKRGQNVTFRCDPISEHNRLYWYRQTLGQGPEFLTYFQNEAQLEKSRLLSDRFSAERPKGSFSTLEIQRTEQGDSAMYLCASSLGRGLYGYTFGSGTRLTVV.

This chain links TRBV6-6 with TRBJ1-1; D perhaps matches TRBD1 (5 bases). The CDR3 extends over 12 amino acids. Germline V gene sequence: CDR1 MNHNY, CDR2 SVGAGI (reference sequence). Deletions cut 4 bases from V and 11 bases from J, with 14 bases between. The CDR3 coding sequence is TGTGCCAGCAGTTTTGGGACTAATTTGGCTTTCTTT. It specifies CASSFGTNLAFF.

The J gene is TRBJ1-2, the V gene TRBV7-2, with 7 positions matching TRBD1. V lost 5 bases to trimming and J lost 6 bases; unmatched junction nucleotides: 6. The germline V gene has CDR1 SGHTA and CDR2 FQGNSA. The CDR3 has 13 amino acids. As DNA, the CDR3 is TGTGCCAGCAGCCCCCGACAGGGAGATGGCTACACCTTC. Protein product: CASSPRQGDGYTF.

The V call is TRBV11-3, the J call TRBJ1-2, with TRBD1 as a possible D gene (6 bases). Germline CDR1 SGHNT, CDR2 YENEEA. The V end was cut by 0 bases, the J end by 3 bases, with 11 bases between. This CDR3 contains 15 residues. The CDR3: CASSLDGGTYYGYTF. The CDR3 DNA reads as TGTGCCAGCAGCTTAGATGGTGGGACATACTATGGCTACACCTTC.

This clone has a single count. J is TRBJ1-3 and V is TRBV7-8; D is unresolved. V was cut by 1 base and J by 4 bases, with 14 bases left in between. Germline V CDR1 and CDR2: SGHVS, FQNEAQ. The CDR3 is made up of 16 amino acids. This CDR3 reads CASSLGAGFAGNTIYF. CDR3 coding DNA: TGTGCCAGCAGCTTAGGGGCAGGTTTTGCCGGAAACACCATATATTTT.